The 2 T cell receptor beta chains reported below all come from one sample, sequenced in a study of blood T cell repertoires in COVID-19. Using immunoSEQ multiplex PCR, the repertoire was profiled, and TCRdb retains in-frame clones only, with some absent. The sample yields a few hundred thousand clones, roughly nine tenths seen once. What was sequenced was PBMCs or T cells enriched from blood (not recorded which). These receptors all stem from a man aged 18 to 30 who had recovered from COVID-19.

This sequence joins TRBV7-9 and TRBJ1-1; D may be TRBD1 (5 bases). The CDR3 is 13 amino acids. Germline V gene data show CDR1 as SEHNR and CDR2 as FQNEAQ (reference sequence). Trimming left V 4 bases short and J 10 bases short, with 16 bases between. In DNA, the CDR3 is TGTGCCAGCAGCTCCACGACCAAAAGGGGAGCTTTCTTT. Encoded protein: CASSSTTKRGAFF.

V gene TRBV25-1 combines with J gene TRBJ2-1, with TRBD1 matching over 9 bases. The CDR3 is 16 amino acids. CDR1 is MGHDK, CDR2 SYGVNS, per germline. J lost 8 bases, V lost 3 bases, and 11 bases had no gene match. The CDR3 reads CASSDRGTGFRDEQFF. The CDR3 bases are TGTGCCAGCAGTGATCGAGGGACAGGGTTTCGCGATGAGCAGTTCTTC.